Shown below are 28 T cell receptor beta chains from a single sample sequenced in a study of blood T cell repertoires in COVID-19 (TCRdb year 2020). The library came from the immunoSEQ multiplex PCR assay. Not all clones reach the TCRdb copy of this immuneACCESS table, which keeps in-frame sequences only. Checked studies attribute under half of the gap to unresolved V genes and leave the rest unexplained. The sample profile shows about 88,000 clones; 88% of them were found once. Clones ranked in the top ten supply around 3% of the sample. Sequencing input: peripheral blood. Every receptor here comes from a woman of 80 years or more with acute or convalescent COVID-19.

The J gene is TRBJ2-3, the V gene TRBV9; a weak D match, TRBD2 (6 bases). CDR3 length: 15 amino acids. V gave up 4 bases and J gave up 1 base, with 13 bases separating them. Germline V gene lookup returns CDR1 SGDLS and CDR2 YYNGEE. CDR3 amino acids: CASSSGGWGTDTQYF. CDR3 nucleotides: TGTGCCAGCAGCTCTGGGGGGTGGGGCACAGATACGCAGTATTTT. The full variable domain, rest sourced from reference TRBV9 and TRBJ2-3, is DSGVTQTPKHLITATGQRVTLRCSPRSGDLSVYWYQQSLDQGLQFLIQYYNGEERAKGNILERFSAQQFPDLHSELNLSSLELGDSALYFCASSSGGWGTDTQYFGPGTRLTVL.

The chain recombines TRBV6-1 with TRBJ1-4; TRBD1 matches at 8 bases. Per germline, CDR1 MNHNS and CDR2 SASEGT. V trimming: 0 bases; J trimming: 4 bases; junction bases outside the gene matches: 7. The CDR3 extends over 17 amino acids. Here the CDR3 reads CASSEAAGGAGNEKLFF. For the CDR3, the DNA is TGTGCCAGCAGTGAAGCGGCAGGGGGCGCCGGTAATGAAAAACTGTTTTTT.

This chain uses TRBV9 with TRBJ2-1; 10 bases map to TRBD2. The V gene end was trimmed by 0 bases and the J gene end by 7 bases; junction bases not matched to a gene: 13. CDR1 and CDR2 from the germline V gene are SGDLS and YYNGEE. There are 18 residues in the CDR3. This CDR3 is CASSVGLTGSGGANEQFF. CDR3 nucleotide sequence: TGTGCCAGCAGCGTAGGTTTAACTGGAAGCGGGGGGGCAAATGAGCAGTTCTTC. The whole variable domain, filled in from reference TRBV9 and TRBJ2-1, reads DSGVTQTPKHLITATGQRVTLRCSPRSGDLSVYWYQQSLDQGLQFLIQYYNGEERAKGNILERFSAQQFPDLHSELNLSSLELGDSALYFCASSVGLTGSGGANEQFFGPGTRLTVL.

The chain couples TRBV6-5 to TRBJ1-1; 7 nucleotides agree with TRBD1. CDR1 is MNHEY and CDR2 is SVGAGI in the germline V gene. V lost 6 bases to trimming and J lost 4 bases; unmatched junction nucleotides: 5. The CDR3 covers 13 residues. The DNA of the CDR3 is TGTGCCAGCAGAGCGACAGGGTTCACTGAAGCTTTCTTT. It is translated as CASRATGFTEAFF.

About this clone: A read error may produce the germline difference seen at one junction end. In DNA form, the CDR3 reads TGTGCCACCAGCCGAGATTCTAGCGTACAAGAGACCCAGTACTTC. Translation gives CATSRDSSVQETQYF. This rearrangement joins TRBV15 to TRBJ2-5; weak D call: TRBD2 (6 bases). The CDR3 has 15 residues. Germline lookup yields CDR1 LNHNV and CDR2 YYDKDF (reference sequence).

The chain's CDR3 is CASSLGGTSGTVSEQFF. The CDR3 region has the DNA TGCGCCAGCAGCTTGGGGGGGACTAGCGGGACTGTTAGCGAGCAGTTCTTC. The V call is TRBV5-1, the J call TRBJ2-1; 13 bases fit TRBD2. With 0 bases clipped from V and 10 bases from J, the junction kept 10 bases outside the gene matches. CDR3 size: 17 residues. From germline, CDR1 is SGHRS and CDR2 YFSETQ.

The chain employs TRBV11-3 and TRBJ2-3; D might be TRBD2 (6 bases). Germline CDR1 and CDR2: SGHNT and YENEEA. The CDR3 totals 18 residues. Deletions cut 1 base from V and 0 bases from J, with 17 bases between. This CDR3 is CASSLGPLAGSSTDTQYF. CDR3 bases: TGTGCCAGCAGCTTAGGCCCCCTGGCGGGGTCTAGCACAGATACGCAGTATTTT. Based on the CDR3 plus reference TRBV11-3 and TRBJ2-3, the full variable domain is EAGVVQSPRYKIIEKKQPVAFWCNPISGHNTLYWYLQNLGQGPELLIRYENEEAVDDSQLPKDRFSAERLKGVDSTLKIQPAELGDSAVYLCASSLGPLAGSSTDTQYFGPGTRLTVL.

The rearrangement links TRBV28 to TRBJ2-3; 8 bases line up with TRBD2. This CDR3 comprises 16 residues. V shed 5 bases and J 4 bases; nucleotides not matched to a gene: 11. The germline gives CDR1 MDHEN, CDR2 SYDVKM. The CDR3 DNA follows: TGTGCCAGCAGTCTCTCAGCGGGAGTCGGGGCAGATACGCAGTATTTT. It yields the protein CASSLSAGVGADTQYF.

CDR3 nucleotides: TGTGCCAGCAGGGAGGGACAGGCCGCCACAGATACGCAGTATTTT. Amino acids: CASREGQAATDTQYF. The chain combines TRBV28 with TRBJ2-3; 8 bases fit TRBD1. Germline V gene lookup returns CDR1 MDHEN and CDR2 SYDVKM. The junction had 7 bases not matched to a gene; V was cut back by 6 bases and J by 2 bases. This CDR3 comprises 15 residues.

This chain connects TRBV28 to TRBJ1-5; possible D gene TRBD1, 5 bases. There are 15 residues in the CDR3. V was trimmed by 11 bases and J by 0 bases, leaving 17 bases between them. Germline-derived CDR1 and CDR2 are MDHEN and SYDVKM. CDR3 sequence: CAVKGLLHSNQPQHF. The DNA for the CDR3 is TGTGCCGTGAAGGGACTCCTCCATAGCAATCAGCCCCAGCATTTT.

V usage is TRBV27 and J usage is TRBJ1-2, with 11 bases fitting TRBD1. CDR3 length: 13 residues. Germline lookup yields CDR1 MNHEY and CDR2 SMNVEV (reference sequence). Germline trimming cut 4 bases from V and 7 bases from J; bases unmatched to any gene: 2. The CDR3 DNA sequence: TGTGCCAGCAGTTGGACAGGGGGCGTTGGCTACACCTTC. Translated, it gives CASSWTGGVGYTF.

This clone showed up just once. The J gene is TRBJ2-3, the V gene TRBV13; 7 bases fit TRBD2. This CDR3 is built from 17 residues. Looked up from germline, CDR1 is PRHDT and CDR2 is FYEKMQ (reference sequence). Trimming removed 5 bases from V and 3 bases from J; junction bases left unmatched: 14. The CDR3 loop reads CASSPSLAGAGTDTQYF. The CDR3 DNA reads as TGTGCCAGCAGCCCCTCGTTGGCGGGAGCTGGGACAGATACGCAGTATTTT. Full variable domain (rest looked up from reference TRBV13 and TRBJ2-3): AAGVIQSPRHLIKEKRETATLKCYPIPRHDTVYWYQQGPGQDPQFLISFYEKMQSDKGSIPDRFSAQQFSDYHSELNMSSLELGDSALYFCASSPSLAGAGTDTQYFGPGTRLTVL.

This sequence joins TRBV19 and TRBJ2-1; D may be TRBD1 (5 bases). The CDR3 runs 13 residues. Trimming removed 5 bases at V and 7 bases at J, with 12 bases between. CDR1 LNHDA and CDR2 SQIVND come from the germline V gene (reference sequence). In DNA form, the CDR3 reads TGTGCCAGTAGTCTACATTGGACAAATGAGCAGTTCTTC. This codes for CASSLHWTNEQFF.

This chain joins TRBV28 and TRBJ2-5; D is possibly TRBD1 (6 bases). Germline assignment: CDR1 MDHEN and CDR2 SYDVKM. The CDR3 contains 13 residues. V shed 10 bases and J shed 2 bases, with 14 bases lying between them. CDR3 residues: CATEQGTQETQYF. The CDR3 region has the DNA TGTGCCACCGAACAGGGAACTCAAGAGACCCAGTACTTC.

This chain joins TRBV7-8 and TRBJ1-6; tentatively, D is TRBD1 (6 bases). The CDR3 is made up of 17 amino acids. V was clipped by 5 bases and J by 0 bases, with 14 bases between them. The germline CDR1 and CDR2 sequences are SGHVS and FQNEAQ. Here the CDR3 reads CASSHNRGSSYNSPLHF. CDR3 nucleotide sequence: TGTGCCAGCAGCCACAATAGGGGGAGCTCCTATAATTCACCCCTCCACTTT.

The CDR3 region has the DNA TGTGCCAGCAGCGCGGGACAGGGTGGTAATCAGCCCCAGCATTTT. This codes for CASSAGQGGNQPQHF. V and J are TRBV9 and TRBJ1-5, with 9 bases fitting TRBD1. CDR1 SGDLS and CDR2 YYNGEE come from the germline V gene. CDR3 length: 15 residues. With V trimmed by 3 bases and J by 4 bases, 5 bases remained unmatched.

V and J are TRBV5-6 and TRBJ1-6; the D gene is possibly TRBD1 (6 bases). The germline V gene encodes CDR1 SGHDT and CDR2 YYEEEE. CDR3 length: 14 residues. V was pared by 0 bases and J by 6 bases, with 7 bases between. CDR3 nucleotides: TGTGCCAGCAGCTTGGGACAGGTTAATTCACCCCTCCACTTT. Its translation is CASSLGQVNSPLHF.

This sequence joins TRBV5-8 and TRBJ2-3, with TRBD2 identical over 8 bases. The CDR3 has 15 residues. Germline V CDR1 and CDR2: SGHTS, YDEGEE. V shed 5 bases, J shed 6 bases, and the junction held 11 bases outside the gene matches. The CDR3 DNA follows: TGTGCCAGCAGATCCGGGACTAGTAAGGGGGATACGCAGTATTTT. Its translation is CASRSGTSKGDTQYF.

This chain uses TRBV27 with TRBJ1-3; D possibly corresponds to TRBD1 (6 bases). From germline, CDR1 is MNHEY and CDR2 SMNVEV (reference sequence). Trimming stripped 8 bases from V and 6 bases from J, with 14 bases between. The CDR3 sequence is 13 residues long. The CDR3 nucleotides read TGTGCCAGCGGACAGAGTGGTCAAAACACCATATATTTT. It specifies CASGQSGQNTIYF.

This clone was seen only a few times. The chain has TRBV18 and TRBJ1-4, with 7 bases identical to TRBD1. Germline V CDR1 and CDR2: KGHSH, LQKENI. The CDR3 spans 15 residues. After removal of 0 bases from V and 7 bases from J, the junction contained 5 bases not matched to a gene. This chain's CDR3 is CASSPPGQRFEKLFF. In DNA form, the CDR3 reads TGTGCCAGCTCACCACCGGGACAGCGGTTTGAAAAACTGTTTTTT.

The chain has TRBV15 and TRBJ2-7; 9 bases are shared with TRBD1. V was pared by 5 bases and J by 6 bases, with 5 bases of the junction left unmatched. CDR1 LNHNV and CDR2 YYDKDF come from the germline V gene (reference sequence). There are 13 residues in the CDR3. The chain's CDR3 is CATSPGQGGEQYF. The CDR3 bases are TGTGCCACCAGCCCGGGACAGGGTGGCGAGCAGTACTTC.

The V call is TRBV10-1, the J call TRBJ1-6, with 9 positions matching TRBD1. CDR3 length: 16 residues. The germline V gene has CDR1 WNHNN and CDR2 SYGVQD (reference sequence). With 3 bases clipped from V and 7 bases from J, the junction kept 7 bases outside the gene matches. CDR3 DNA: TGCGCCAGCAGTGAAGTGGACAGGGGCGGAAATTCACCCCTCCACTTT. Encoded protein: CASSEVDRGGNSPLHF.

V usage is TRBV5-6 and J usage is TRBJ2-3, with 8 bases aligning to TRBD2. Trimming cost V 6 bases and J 3 bases; bases outside gene matches: 6. The CDR3 is made up of 14 amino acids. Germline V gene sequence: CDR1 SGHDT, CDR2 YYEEEE. CDR3 region: CASIGRGSTDTQYF. For the CDR3, the DNA is TGTGCCAGCATCGGGAGGGGGAGTACAGATACGCAGTATTTT.

This CDR3 is CATSDFSTGSYGYTF. CDR3 DNA sequence: TGTGCCACCAGTGATTTTTCGACAGGATCCTATGGCTACACCTTC. The chain couples TRBV24-1 to TRBJ1-2; maybe TRBD1 (6 bases). The V end was cut by 1 base, the J end by 4 bases, with 12 bases between. This CDR3 comprises 15 residues. Germline V gene data show CDR1 as KGHDR and CDR2 as SFDVKD.

The gene calls are TRBV5-1 and TRBJ2-7; no clear D gene. The CDR3 has 14 amino acids. V was shortened by 4 bases and J by 0 bases, with 11 bases between the two germline ends. Germline-derived CDR1 and CDR2 are SGHRS and YFSETQ. CDR3 sequence (DNA): TGCGCCAGCAGCCTCATAGCCCGCTCCTACGAGCAGTACTTC. It encodes CASSLIARSYEQYF.

The CDR3: CASSPDRDIDQPQHF. The CDR3 DNA sequence: TGTGCCAGCAGTCCGGACAGGGATATCGATCAGCCCCAGCATTTT. V usage is TRBV6-2 or TRBV6-3 and J usage is TRBJ1-5; 8 positions agree with TRBD1. Germline CDR1 is MNHEY and CDR2 is SVGEGT. Losses at the gene ends were 5 bases for V and 5 bases for J; bases not matched to a gene: 8. This CDR3 has 15 residues.

In its sample, this clone was seen once. The chain employs TRBV3-1 (or the pseudogene TRBV3-2) and TRBJ2-1; D ambiguous. V lost 0 bases, J lost 8 bases, and 11 bases lay in between. This CDR3 region has 14 residues. The germline V gene encodes CDR1 LGHDT and CDR2 YNNKEL (reference sequence). CDR3 sequence: CASSQDEAFDEQFF. CDR3 coding DNA: TGTGCCAGCAGCCAAGATGAGGCGTTTGATGAGCAGTTCTTC.

The chain combines TRBV30 with TRBJ1-1; 7 bases are a match to TRBD1. There are 11 residues in the CDR3. CDR1 and CDR2 (germline): GTSNPN, SVGIG (reference sequence). V shed 3 bases and J 11 bases; nucleotides not matched to a gene: 6. The CDR3 DNA sequence: TGTGCCTGGAGGCCTGGGACAGTTGCTTTCTTT. Translated: CAWRPGTVAFF.